A selection of T cell receptor beta chains follows, all from one sample in a study of post-analysis software for immune sequencing data. MiXCR was run by TCRdb on the PCR reads, yielding one entry per CDR3 protein. The data contain hundreds of thousands of distinct CDR3 sequences, 55% to 60% of them singletons. Sequencing used blood. These receptors all stem from a girl aged 2 to 10 with multiple sclerosis. Both conserved end residues are part of each CDR3. The order of the fields is D gene, J gene, V gene, clone size, CDR3 protein, CDR3 DNA. A D gene is named only where the DNA matches it firmly. Size tells how often a clone was seen (once, few, many) or the class of an expanded clone, and some rows leave it out.

d_call: -
j_call: TRBJ1-2
v_call: TRBV29-1
clone_size: -
cdr3_aa: CSVEGGLYGYTF
cdr3_nt: TGCAGCGTTGAAGGGGGCCTTTATGGCTACACCTTC

d_call: -
j_call: TRBJ2-1
v_call: TRBV20-1
clone_size: -
cdr3_aa: CSARDLSGLNNEQFF
cdr3_nt: TGCAGTGCTAGAGATTTGAGTGGTCTGAACAATGAGCAGTTCTTC

d_call: TRBD1
j_call: TRBJ2-7
v_call: TRBV3-1
clone_size: -
cdr3_aa: CASSQEATGTASYEQYF
cdr3_nt: TGTGCCAGCAGCCAAGAAGCAACCGGGACAGCCAGTTACGAGCAGTACTTC

d_call: -
j_call: TRBJ2-7
v_call: TRBV7-9
clone_size: -
cdr3_aa: CASSPPAGRRTGEQYF
cdr3_nt: TGTGCCAGCAGCCCCCCGGCGGGGCGGAGAACTGGCGAGCAGTACTTC

d_call: -
j_call: TRBJ2-7
v_call: TRBV20-1
clone_size: -
cdr3_aa: CSASSVLNYEQYF
cdr3_nt: TGCAGTGCTAGTAGCGTTTTGAACTACGAGCAGTACTTC

d_call: TRBD2
j_call: TRBJ2-1
v_call: TRBV5-1
clone_size: -
cdr3_aa: CASSLDLAGGPNNEQFF
cdr3_nt: TGCGCCAGCAGCTTAGATCTAGCGGGAGGGCCGAACAATGAGCAGTTCTTC

d_call: -
j_call: TRBJ2-7
v_call: TRBV13
clone_size: few
cdr3_aa: CASSLSSLAENYEQYF
cdr3_nt: TGTGCCAGCAGCTTATCATCGTTAGCGGAAAACTACGAGCAGTACTTC

d_call: TRBD2
j_call: TRBJ2-1
v_call: TRBV29-1
clone_size: -
cdr3_aa: CSVASLLAGGPGEQFF
cdr3_nt: TGCAGCGTTGCGTCCTTATTAGCGGGAGGGCCGGGTGAGCAGTTCTTC

d_call: TRBD2
j_call: TRBJ2-3
v_call: TRBV15
clone_size: -
cdr3_aa: CATRDSGGGDTQYF
cdr3_nt: TGTGCCACCAGGGATAGCGGGGGTGGAGATACGCAGTATTTT

d_call: -
j_call: TRBJ1-2
v_call: TRBV6-2/TRBV6-3
clone_size: once
cdr3_aa: CASSPFSRTAIYGYTF
cdr3_nt: TGTGCCAGCAGTCCGTTCTCTAGGACGGCGATCTATGGCTACACCTTC

d_call: TRBD2
j_call: TRBJ2-3
v_call: TRBV12-3/TRBV12-4
clone_size: -
cdr3_aa: CASSWGGRADTQYF
cdr3_nt: TGTGCCAGCAGTTGGGGAGGGAGGGCAGATACGCAGTATTTT

d_call: -
j_call: TRBJ1-5
v_call: TRBV20-1
clone_size: once
cdr3_aa: CSASDNSNQPQHF
cdr3_nt: TGCAGTGCCAGCGACAATAGCAATCAGCCCCAGCATTTT

d_call: TRBD1
j_call: TRBJ2-4
v_call: TRBV15
clone_size: once
cdr3_aa: CATSRGDLGTAKNIQYF
cdr3_nt: TGTGCCACCAGCAGAGGTGATCTTGGGACAGCTAAAAACATTCAGTACTTC

d_call: TRBD1
j_call: TRBJ2-1
v_call: TRBV29-1
clone_size: -
cdr3_aa: CSSRQGNEQFF
cdr3_nt: TGCAGCTCCCGACAGGGAAATGAGCAGTTCTTC

d_call: -
j_call: TRBJ2-4
v_call: TRBV5-1
clone_size: -
cdr3_aa: CASSLAVAMGIQYF
cdr3_nt: TGCGCCAGCAGCTTGGCGGTAGCCATGGGCATTCAGTACTTC

d_call: -
j_call: TRBJ1-1
v_call: TRBV29-1
clone_size: -
cdr3_aa: CSVEALEAFF
cdr3_nt: TGCAGCGTTGAAGCGCTTGAAGCTTTCTTT

d_call: TRBD1
j_call: TRBJ1-2
v_call: TRBV6-2/TRBV6-3
clone_size: -
cdr3_aa: CASTRDRDYGYTF
cdr3_nt: TGTGCCAGCACCAGGGACAGGGACTATGGCTACACCTTC

d_call: TRBD2
j_call: TRBJ2-5
v_call: TRBV29-1
clone_size: few
cdr3_aa: CSVDSQLGGVQETQYF
cdr3_nt: TGCAGCGTTGACTCGCAATTGGGAGGGGTCCAAGAGACCCAGTACTTC

d_call: TRBD2
j_call: TRBJ2-1
v_call: TRBV11-2
clone_size: -
cdr3_aa: CASSSIKRGAYNEQFF
cdr3_nt: TGTGCCAGCAGCTCGATTAAGCGGGGGGCATACAATGAGCAGTTCTTC

d_call: TRBD2
j_call: TRBJ2-1
v_call: TRBV5-1
clone_size: -
cdr3_aa: CASSPTIAGYNEQFF
cdr3_nt: TGCGCCAGCAGCCCAACCATAGCGGGGTACAATGAGCAGTTCTTC

d_call: -
j_call: TRBJ2-2
v_call: TRBV6-2/TRBV6-3
clone_size: few
cdr3_aa: CASGERVVANTGELFF
cdr3_nt: TGTGCCAGCGGCGAAAGGGTGGTGGCCAACACCGGGGAGCTGTTTTTT

d_call: -
j_call: TRBJ2-3
v_call: TRBV6-6
clone_size: once
cdr3_aa: CASSYDPPMGDTQYF
cdr3_nt: TGTGCCAGCAGTTACGATCCCCCGATGGGAGATACGCAGTATTTT

d_call: TRBD1
j_call: TRBJ2-7
v_call: TRBV7-8
clone_size: -
cdr3_aa: CASSLHRDSEQYF
cdr3_nt: TGTGCCAGCAGCTTGCACCGGGACAGCGAGCAGTACTTC

d_call: -
j_call: TRBJ2-4
v_call: TRBV29-1
clone_size: few
cdr3_aa: CSVEDTGLIQYF
cdr3_nt: TGCAGCGTTGAGGACACGGGTCTGATTCAGTACTTC

d_call: TRBD2
j_call: TRBJ2-1
v_call: TRBV7-2
clone_size: once
cdr3_aa: CASSLMASGGGEQFF
cdr3_nt: TGTGCCAGCAGCTTAATGGCTAGCGGGGGGGGTGAGCAGTTCTTC

d_call: TRBD1
j_call: TRBJ2-6
v_call: TRBV9
clone_size: once
cdr3_aa: CASSVSDRGSGANVLTF
cdr3_nt: TGTGCCAGCAGCGTCTCGGACAGGGGATCTGGGGCCAACGTCCTGACTTTC

d_call: -
j_call: TRBJ2-6
v_call: TRBV5-1
clone_size: -
cdr3_aa: CASRSGASGGANVLTF
cdr3_nt: TGCGCCAGCAGGTCGGGGGCCTCAGGTGGGGCCAACGTCCTGACTTTC

d_call: -
j_call: TRBJ1-1
v_call: TRBV11-1
clone_size: -
cdr3_aa: CASRSPSPGTEAFF
cdr3_nt: TGTGCCAGCAGGTCCCCGTCCCCCGGGACTGAAGCTTTCTTT

d_call: TRBD1
j_call: TRBJ2-1
v_call: TRBV20-1
clone_size: -
cdr3_aa: CSVHRDRDYNEQFF
cdr3_nt: TGCAGTGTTCACCGGGACAGGGACTACAATGAGCAGTTCTTC

d_call: -
j_call: TRBJ2-1
v_call: TRBV7-2
clone_size: -
cdr3_aa: CPSSLARLTLNPYNEQFF
cdr3_nt: TGTCCCAGCAGCTTAGCCCGACTGACACTCAACCCCTACAATGAGCAGTTCTTC

d_call: -
j_call: TRBJ2-4
v_call: TRBV29-1
clone_size: few
cdr3_aa: CSGEGGLTNIQYF
cdr3_nt: TGCAGCGGGGAGGGGGGTTTGACAAACATTCAGTACTTC

d_call: -
j_call: TRBJ2-7
v_call: TRBV5-1
clone_size: -
cdr3_aa: CASSPGTPSYEQYF
cdr3_nt: TGTGCCAGCAGCCCAGGGACTCCCTCCTACGAGCAGTACTTC